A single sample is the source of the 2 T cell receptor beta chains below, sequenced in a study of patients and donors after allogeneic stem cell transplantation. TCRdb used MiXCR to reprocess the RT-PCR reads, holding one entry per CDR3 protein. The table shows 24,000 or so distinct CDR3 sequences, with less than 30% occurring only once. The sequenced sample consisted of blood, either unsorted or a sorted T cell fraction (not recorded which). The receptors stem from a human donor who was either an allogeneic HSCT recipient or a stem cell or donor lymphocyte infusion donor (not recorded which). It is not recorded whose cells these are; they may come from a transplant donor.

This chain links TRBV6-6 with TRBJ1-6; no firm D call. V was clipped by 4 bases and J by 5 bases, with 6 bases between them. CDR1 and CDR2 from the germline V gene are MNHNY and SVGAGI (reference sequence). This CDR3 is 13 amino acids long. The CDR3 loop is CASSSKDNSPLHF. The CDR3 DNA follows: TGTGCCAGCAGTTCCAAGGATAATTCACCCCTCCACTTT.

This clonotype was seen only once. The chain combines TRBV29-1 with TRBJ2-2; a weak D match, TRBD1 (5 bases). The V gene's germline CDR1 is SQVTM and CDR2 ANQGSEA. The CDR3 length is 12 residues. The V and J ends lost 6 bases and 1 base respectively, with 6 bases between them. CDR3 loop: CSVTENTGELFF. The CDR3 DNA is TGCAGCGTGACAGAGAACACCGGGGAGCTGTTTTTT.